The clone carrying this T cell receptor (beta chain) has more than one count but fewer than ten. This entry belongs to a study of blood T cells in healthy people across ages. Study context: With template switching, about one barcoded beta molecule was captured per two T cells.

Primed by a sample-barcoded 5' primer and a J-beta primer mix, a second PCR proceeded for 7 to 11 cycles. Through a template-switch adaptor with 12 random nucleotides, each cDNA molecule received a tag. CDR3-containing paired-end reads numbered at least 2.5 million in each sample. TCRdb re-derived calls from the 5' RACE reads in MiXCR, one entry per CDR3 protein. The sample carries 850,000 to 1,000,000 distinct CDR3 sequences, under 50% recorded once. Donor samples were obtained from healthy Caucasian individuals from Russia, aged about 6 to 95. This CDR3 spans 14 amino acids. From germline, CDR1 is SGHTA and CDR2 FQGTGA. V lost 6 bases to trimming and J lost 3 bases; unmatched junction nucleotides: 7.

This TCR came from a man aged 30 to 45 in good health. The V call is TRBV7-3, the J call TRBJ1-2; 7 bases map to TRBD1. The specimen was blood. The DNA of the CDR3 is TGTGCCAGCAGTTTAGAAACAGGGGACTATGGCTACACCTTC. Its protein product is CASSLETGDYGYTF.